The 2 T cell receptor beta chains in this list originate from one sample, sequenced in a study of cytomegalovirus exposure and HLA in healthy donors. Vbeta (60) and Jbeta (13) primers were used in the PCR. Assay: immunoSEQ multiplex PCR; the TCRdb copy retains only in-frame clones and omits some. The sample has around 200,000 clones; roughly 60% are singletons. Sequencing was performed on PBMCs. The receptors derive from a middle-aged man in good health and CMV-seronegative.

The gene calls are TRBV27 and TRBJ2-2, with a possible D match to TRBD2 (5 bases). This CDR3 spans 16 amino acids. Germline CDR1 is MNHEY and CDR2 is SMNVEV (reference sequence). The V end was cut by 2 bases, the J end by 6 bases, with 16 bases between. The CDR3 DNA reads as TGTGCCAGCAGTTTACCCCGGACTGCATCCCCCGGGGAGCTGTTTTTT. Translated, it gives CASSLPRTASPGELFF.

The chain links TRBV30 to TRBJ1-5, with a tentative D call TRBD1 (5 bases). The CDR3 is 14 amino acids. V gave up 1 base and J gave up 4 bases, with 11 bases separating them. The V gene's germline CDR1 is GTSNPN and CDR2 SVGIG (reference sequence). The CDR3 protein is CAWSADSLNQPQHF. As DNA, the CDR3 is TGTGCCTGGAGTGCCGACAGCCTGAATCAGCCCCAGCATTTT. The full variable domain, with the rest looked up from reference TRBV30 and TRBJ1-5, is SQTIHQWPATLVQPVGSPLSLECTVEGTSNPNLYWYRQAAGRGLQLLFYSVGIGQISSEVPQNLSASRPQDRQFILSSKKLLLSDSGFYLCAWSADSLNQPQHFGDGTRLSIL.